This TCR beta chain appears in the sequencing data of a study of beta chain features in type 1 diabetes. Study information: In all, approximately 110 million sorted cells from all samples were analyzed.

J lost 6 bases, V lost 4 bases, and 10 bases had no gene match. This CDR3 is 16 amino acids long. Germline CDR1 and CDR2: SGHDT and YYEEEE. Sequencing targeted expressed TCRB transcripts, as all isolated RNA had been reverse transcribed. Data came from immunoSEQ multiplex PCR; TCRdb stores just in-frame clones and leaves some out. This sample has about 240,000 clones, with around 13% found just once. The study's findings and limits: Moderate but significant shortening of TCRB CDR3s was recorded in all four CD4+ subsets from Type 1 diabetes patients. Sequencing from cDNA could over-represent high-TCR-expressing cells. Compared to healthy donors, patients appeared to have naive, central memory and Treg TCRB repertoires that were more alike.

Details on this clone: Its antigen remains unknown.

Specimen: naive CD4+ T cells from blood. The receptor's source is a man aged 25 to 40 with type 1 diabetes. V is TRBV5-6 and J is TRBJ2-1; 10 positions agree with TRBD2. CDR3 in DNA: TGTGCCAGCAGCCAAGTAGCGGGAGGCCTCCTCAATGAGCAGTTCTTC. As protein: CASSQVAGGLLNEQFF.